Listed below are T cell receptor beta chains from one sample, sequenced in a study of T cells in Graves' hyperthyroidism and ophthalmopathy. TCRdb redid the calling of the multiplex PCR reads with MiXCR, one entry per CDR3 protein. The table has around 350,000 distinct CDR3 sequences, approximately 19% seen once; the top ten hold approximately 4%. The sequenced sample was blood. These receptors were obtained from a woman under 30 with Graves' hyperthyroidism. Each CDR3 is given with its conserved first and last residue. Clone size, where shown, is once, few, many, or a class for clones that have expanded.

J: TRBJ2-5; V: TRBV13; size: few; CDR3: CASSLPGQVEETQYF
J: TRBJ2-5; V: TRBV7-2; size: .; CDR3: CASSWYHGTQYF
J: TRBJ2-7; V: TRBV28; size: many; CDR3: CASSPASSYEQYF
J: TRBJ1-2; V: TRBV13; size: many; CDR3: CASSSRTGEYGYTF
J: TRBJ2-1; V: TRBV10-3; size: .; CDR3: CAISEVVAGEPNEQFF
J: TRBJ1-5; V: TRBV12-3/TRBV12-4; size: many; CDR3: CASSFRGLQPQHF
J: TRBJ2-5; V: TRBV18; size: few; CDR3: CASSPGSGETQYF
J: TRBJ2-7; V: TRBV10-1; size: many; CDR3: CASSDPGGTGGLGYEQYF
J: TRBJ2-7; V: TRBV29-1; size: many; CDR3: CSADRARSYEQYF
J: TRBJ2-7; V: TRBV7-8; size: many; CDR3: CASSLLSLGHGVYEQYF
J: TRBJ2-5; V: TRBV5-4; size: many; CDR3: CASSSTASQETQYF
J: TRBJ1-1; V: TRBV6-1; size: .; CDR3: CASREQGSTEAFF
J: TRBJ1-5; V: TRBV6-2/TRBV6-3; size: many; CDR3: CASRLTGVHQPQHF
J: TRBJ1-2; V: TRBV6-1; size: .; CDR3: CASSERVLPRYGYTF
J: TRBJ2-2; V: TRBV12-3/TRBV12-4; size: .; CDR3: CASTTSRGALNTGELFF
J: TRBJ1-2; V: TRBV9; size: many; CDR3: CASSVDKGQAAIYGYTF
J: TRBJ2-2; V: TRBV12-3/TRBV12-4; size: many; CDR3: CASSFPDRGTGELFF
J: TRBJ2-7; V: TRBV6-2/TRBV6-3; size: .; CDR3: CASRLGGGPSYEQYF
J: TRBJ2-5; V: TRBV27; size: many; CDR3: CASSIIQETQYF
J: TRBJ1-1; V: TRBV5-5; size: many; CDR3: CASSIQQGYTEAFF
J: TRBJ2-5; V: TRBV2; size: many; CDR3: CGGGRYQETQYF
J: TRBJ1-5; V: TRBV6-1; size: .; CDR3: CASNPGTGRNQPQHF
J: TRBJ2-4; V: TRBV6-1; size: many; CDR3: CASSEATGPDIQYF
J: TRBJ2-1; V: TRBV11-2; size: .; CDR3: CASSLFSGYWNEQFF
J: TRBJ2-5; V: TRBV5-1; size: many; CDR3: CASSLEPGQGETQYF
J: TRBJ1-2; V: TRBV29-1; size: many; CDR3: CSVEVLMGTGTHGYTF
J: TRBJ2-7; V: TRBV6-5; size: many; CDR3: CASSPLGQATYEQYF
J: TRBJ1-1; V: TRBV4-1; size: .; CDR3: CASRSSGGTNTEAFF
J: TRBJ1-2; V: TRBV6-5; size: many; CDR3: CASSYRSPRQGGYTF
J: TRBJ2-7; V: TRBV15; size: few; CDR3: CATSDPPKAEQYF
J: TRBJ2-7; V: TRBV11-3; size: many; CDR3: CASSTGQGYEQYF
J: TRBJ2-7; V: TRBV15; size: many; CDR3: CATSRVATSYEQYF
J: TRBJ1-1; V: TRBV9; size: many; CDR3: CASSATNRAGRTEAFF